This TCR beta chain is from a study of T cell repertoires in cytomegalovirus infection. On this clonotype: What it recognizes is unknown. A much larger clone is a single base away; this may be a read error.

Each CDR3 protein is one row after TCRdb ran MiXCR on the reads. The sample has some 940,000 distinct CDR3 sequences, roughly a third seen once. V lost 9 bases, J lost 4 bases, and 13 bases lay in between. This CDR3 region has 12 residues. In germline, CDR1 is SGHTA, CDR2 FQGNSA. General study results and limits: Frequencies of public TCR beta families were cumulated, and this identified carriers of CMV plus the relevant HLA. CMV-specific TCR beta clonotypes restricted by HLA-C were the ones dominating the ex vivo response.

The J gene is TRBJ2-7, the V gene TRBV7-2; D is unresolved. The sequence derives from a human donor in good health (CMV status not recorded). Some clones in this sample may be carry-over from other donors' samples. The starting material was cultured CD8+ T cells from PBMCs, obtained from culture after CMV antigen stimulation. Here the CDR3 DNA reads TGTGCCAGGAGTCCAGACGGATACGAGCAGTACGTC. It is translated as CARSPDGYEQYV.